Below, 32 T cell receptor beta chains from the same sample are listed, as sequenced in a study of CD8+ T cells in alopecia areata. Treatment: oral pan-JAK inhibitor, 5-10 mg twice daily. Reverse transcription of extracted RNA yielded cDNA, which provided the sequencing template. The assay was immunoSEQ multiplex PCR, and TCRdb's table has in-frame clones only and misses some. The profile covers 110,000 to 150,000 clones, with roughly 50% appearing a single time and 15% taken by the ten largest. The specimen comprised CD8+ T cells sorted from blood, sampled at week 4, from a patient treated with tofacitinib. The origin of the receptors is a human donor with alopecia areata.

The genes are TRBV5-1 and TRBJ1-1, with 9 positions matching TRBD1. With 2 bases clipped from V and 10 bases from J, the junction kept 12 bases outside the gene matches. The germline CDR1 and CDR2 sequences are SGHRS and YFSETQ. The CDR3 is 15 residues long. The DNA for the CDR3 is TGCGCCAGCAGCTTCACGGACAGGGGCCCCGAGGGAGCTTTCTTT. Its translation is CASSFTDRGPEGAFF.

V is TRBV10-3 and J is TRBJ2-7, with D unclear. Per germline, CDR1 ENHRY and CDR2 SYGVKD. Trimming removed 8 bases at V and 3 bases at J, with 8 bases between. The CDR3 has 11 residues. The CDR3 reads CAIGFGYEQYF. The CDR3 bases are TGTGCCATCGGGTTCGGCTACGAGCAGTACTTC.

This clone was observed a few times. The chain has TRBV25-1 and TRBJ2-3; no reliable D call. From germline, CDR1 is MGHDK and CDR2 SYGVNS. The CDR3 consists of 14 residues. V shed 1 base and J shed 2 bases, with 7 bases lying between them. CDR3 coding DNA: TGTGCCAGCAGTGAATTGGGATTCACAGATACGCAGTATTTT. Translated: CASSELGFTDTQYF.

This clone was detected a few times. CDR3 in amino acids: CASSADLSRETYEQYF. The CDR3 nucleotides read TGTGCCAGCAGCGCCGATTTATCCAGGGAAACCTACGAGCAGTACTTC. V gene TRBV9 combines with J gene TRBJ2-7, with D maybe TRBD1 (5 bases). V was clipped by 3 bases and J by 2 bases, with 18 bases between them. Germline V gene data show CDR1 as SGDLS and CDR2 as YYNGEE. CDR3 length: 16 amino acids.

This rearrangement joins TRBV30 to TRBJ1-2; the D is unclear. CDR1 and CDR2 from the germline V gene are GTSNPN and SVGIG (reference sequence). This CDR3 has 13 amino acids. Trimming removed 5 bases at V and 0 bases at J, with 10 bases between. CDR3 sequence (DNA): TGTGCCTGGGGAACCAGGACTAACTATGGCTACACCTTC. It yields the protein CAWGTRTNYGYTF.

This clone was seen more than once but under ten times. The chain links TRBV20-1 to TRBJ2-1; tentatively, D is TRBD1 or TRBD2 (5 bases each). There are 10 residues in the CDR3. The V end was cut by 5 bases, the J end by 10 bases, with 9 bases between. CDR1 and CDR2 (germline): DFQATT, SNEGSKA (reference sequence). The CDR3 spells CSAARGEQFF. For the CDR3, the DNA is TGCAGTGCTGCGAGGGGAGAGCAGTTCTTC.

The chain recombines TRBV4-1 with TRBJ1-2; no clear D gene. Germline loops: CDR1 MGHRA, CDR2 YSYEKL. With 1 base removed from V and 7 bases from J, the gap between germline ends came to 7 bases. The CDR3 runs to 12 residues. Written as DNA, the CDR3 is TGCGCCAGCAGCCAAGCGTACGGTGGCTACACCTTC. Encoded protein: CASSQAYGGYTF.

The chain has TRBV27 and TRBJ2-7; a possible D gene is TRBD1 (6 bases). The CDR3 covers 15 residues. CDR1 and CDR2 (germline): MNHEY, SMNVEV (reference sequence). Trimming removed 2 bases at V and 0 bases at J, with 11 bases between. This CDR3 reads CASSLTGWSSYEQYF. DNA of the CDR3: TGTGCCAGCAGTTTAACAGGGTGGAGCTCCTACGAGCAGTACTTC.

A single count supports this clone. The CDR3 DNA reads TGTGCCAGCAGCTGGGGCGGGGGGACCACTGAAGCTTTCTTT. It translates to CASSWGGGTTEAFF. The rearrangement joins TRBV27 to TRBJ1-1; tentatively, D is TRBD1 (5 bases). The CDR3 sequence is 14 residues long. Germline CDR1 and CDR2: MNHEY and SMNVEV (reference sequence). V shed 6 bases and J shed 4 bases, with 15 bases lying between them.

The rearrangement links TRBV7-9 to TRBJ2-3, with TRBD2 matching 10 bases. CDR1 is SEHNR, CDR2 FQNEAQ, per germline (reference sequence). J lost 2 bases, V lost 3 bases, and 5 bases had no gene match. This CDR3 contains 16 residues. CDR3 DNA: TGTGCCAGCAGCTTCTCTAGCGGGGGAACCACAGATACGCAGTATTTT. Amino acid sequence: CASSFSSGGTTDTQYF.

The chain employs TRBV29-1 and TRBJ2-2, with D tentatively TRBD1 (6 bases). This CDR3 is built from 13 residues. The V and J ends lost 1 base and 6 bases respectively, with 9 bases between them. Germline CDR1 and CDR2: SQVTM and ANQGSEA. CDR3 coding DNA: TGCAGCGTTGAAGGGGCAGGGGCCGGGGAGCTGTTTTTT. This codes for CSVEGAGAGELFF.

This clone came up a few times. This chain links TRBV29-1 with TRBJ2-1; 7 bases fit TRBD2. The junction had 12 bases not matched to a gene; V was cut back by 7 bases and J by 15 bases. The germline CDR1 and CDR2 sequences are SQVTM and ANQGSEA. This CDR3 spans 11 amino acids. Here the CDR3 reads CSGWGGSRVFF. In DNA form, the CDR3 reads TGCAGCGGTTGGGGAGGGAGCCGCGTGTTCTTC.

The chain recombines TRBV11-2 with TRBJ1-4; D is uncertain. The ends were cut back, 4 bases at V and 7 bases at J, with 13 bases in the middle. Germline values: CDR1 SGHAT, CDR2 FQNNGV. The length of the CDR3 is 14 residues. CDR3 residues: CASSSGIGAEKLFF. The CDR3 coding sequence is TGTGCCAGCAGCTCCGGAATTGGAGCTGAAAAACTGTTTTTT.

The chain is built from TRBV7-8 and TRBJ2-2; D ambiguous. V dropped 5 bases and J dropped 5 bases, with 15 bases sitting between them. The CDR3 extends over 15 amino acids. Per the germline V gene, CDR1 is SGHVS and CDR2 is FQNEAQ. CDR3 DNA: TGTGCCAGCAGCCCTAACCGGGCCCGGACCGGGGAGCTGTTTTTT. Protein product: CASSPNRARTGELFF.

The chain is built from TRBV5-6 and TRBJ1-1; D is undetermined. The CDR3 loop spans 15 amino acids. Germline V CDR1 and CDR2: SGHDT, YYEEEE. The V gene lost 4 bases and the J gene lost 3 bases, with 16 bases spanning the gap. CDR3 sequence reads: CASSAGSGWDTEAFF. CDR3 bases: TGTGCCAGCAGCGCAGGTTCGGGCTGGGACACTGAAGCTTTCTTT.

This chain uses TRBV6-6 with TRBJ2-7; tentative D call: TRBD2 (8 bases). The CDR3 loop spans 15 amino acids. Trimming pared 5 bases from V and 3 bases from J, leaving 17 bases between. Germline assignment: CDR1 MNHNY and CDR2 SVGAGI (reference sequence). Written as DNA, the CDR3 is TGTGCCAGCAGTCACGGGGGGGACAGATACTACGAGCAGTACTTC. It is translated as CASSHGGDRYYEQYF.

The chain employs TRBV13 and TRBJ2-7; D gene unclear. The germline V gene encodes CDR1 PRHDT and CDR2 FYEKMQ (reference sequence). The length of the CDR3 is 18 residues. The germline V and J ends were trimmed by 5 bases and 2 bases, with 25 bases remaining between them. This CDR3 reads CASSAAFLEAHITYEQYF. The DNA for the CDR3 is TGTGCCAGCAGCGCCGCGTTTCTCGAAGCACATATCACCTACGAGCAGTACTTC. The whole variable domain, remainder taken from reference TRBV13 and TRBJ2-7, is AAGVIQSPRHLIKEKRETATLKCYPIPRHDTVYWYQQGPGQDPQFLISFYEKMQSDKGSIPDRFSAQQFSDYHSELNMSSLELGDSALYFCASSAAFLEAHITYEQYFGPGTRLTVT.

The genes are TRBV25-1 and TRBJ1-6; weak D call: TRBD1 (6 bases). The CDR3 extends over 15 amino acids. The germline V gene has CDR1 MGHDK and CDR2 SYGVNS. Trimming pared 8 bases from V and 8 bases from J, leaving 19 bases between. CDR3 coding DNA: TGTGCCAGCGATGATGGGGGGCTATGGGATTCACCCCTCCACTTT. This translates into CASDDGGLWDSPLHF.

This clone was seen more than once but under ten times. The J gene is TRBJ2-1, the V gene TRBV29-1; D not resolved. Trimming shortened V by 6 bases and J by 10 bases, and 16 bases separated the two germline ends. CDR1 is SQVTM and CDR2 is ANQGSEA in the germline V gene. The CDR3 loop spans 12 amino acids. This CDR3 is CSVPTLGIEQFF. CDR3 nucleotides: TGCAGCGTGCCAACCCTGGGAATCGAGCAGTTCTTC.

This clone has ten or more counts. The chain has TRBV7-3 and TRBJ1-1; no definite D call. This CDR3 has 14 amino acids. From germline, CDR1 is SGHTA and CDR2 FQGTGA. V was cut by 3 bases and J by 5 bases, with 13 bases left in between. CDR3 coding DNA: TGTGCCAGCAGCTTTGGGATACTAGGGACTGAAGCTTTCTTT. This gives the protein CASSFGILGTEAFF.

V usage is TRBV19 and J usage is TRBJ1-5; D is unresolved. The CDR3 is 13 residues long. Trimming removed 8 bases from V and 0 bases from J, with 8 bases in between. Germline V gene sequence: CDR1 LNHDA, CDR2 SQIVND (reference sequence). The CDR3 DNA reads as TGTGCCAGTTGGGCAGCTAGCAATCAGCCCCAGCATTTT. The encoded protein is CASWAASNQPQHF.

The rearrangement uses TRBV4-2 and TRBJ2-7, with TRBD1 identical over 7 bases. The V segment lost 4 bases and the J segment 1 base; nucleotides outside the gene matches: 13. CDR3 length: 17 amino acids. Germline V gene sequence: CDR1 LGHNA, CDR2 YNFKEQ. CDR3 sequence reads: CASSLLGQGVISYEQYF. CDR3 in DNA: TGTGCCAGCAGCCTCCTAGGCCAGGGGGTAATATCCTACGAGCAGTACTTC.

This clone has only one observation. The rearrangement links TRBV12-5 to TRBJ2-4; a possible D gene is TRBD1 (8 bases). CDR3 length equals 17 residues. Germline CDR1 reads LGHNT; CDR2 reads FRNRAP. With 6 bases removed from V and 0 bases from J, the gap between germline ends came to 18 bases. The CDR3 DNA follows: TGTGCTAGTGGCGGGGGGACAGGTGGGCTAGCCAAAAACATTCAGTACTTC. This gives the protein CASGGGTGGLAKNIQYF.

This clone was observed a handful of times. The genes are TRBV14 and TRBJ2-7; a possible D gene is TRBD2 (5 bases). The V end lost 4 bases, the J end lost 4 bases, and 11 bases lay between the germline ends. The germline gives CDR1 SGHDN, CDR2 FVKESK. The length of the CDR3 is 13 residues. The CDR3 bases are TGTGCCAGCAGCCCCTCTTCGGGGTACGAGCAGTACTTC. It is translated as CASSPSSGYEQYF. Supplemented by reference TRBV14 and TRBJ2-7, the full variable domain reads EAGVTQFPSHSVIEKGQTVTLRCDPISGHDNLYWYRRVMGKEIKFLLHFVKESKQDESGMPNNRFLAERTGGTYSTLKVQPAELEDSGVYFCASSPSSGYEQYFGPGTRLTVT.

This rearrangement joins TRBV13 to TRBJ2-7; the D gene could be TRBD1 or TRBD2 (5 bases each). V lost 4 bases to trimming and J lost 3 bases, with 16 bases between them. Germline CDR1 reads PRHDT; CDR2 reads FYEKMQ (reference sequence). The CDR3 loop spans 15 amino acids. Here the CDR3 DNA reads TGTGCCAGCAGCTCCGATGGGGGTCCTAGCTACGAGCAGTACTTC. It is translated as CASSSDGGPSYEQYF. Together with reference TRBV13 and TRBJ2-7, the CDR3 gives the full variable domain: AAGVIQSPRHLIKEKRETATLKCYPIPRHDTVYWYQQGPGQDPQFLISFYEKMQSDKGSIPDRFSAQQFSDYHSELNMSSLELGDSALYFCASSSDGGPSYEQYFGPGTRLTVT.

The chain couples TRBV2 to TRBJ2-3, with 8 bases matching TRBD2. Germline-derived CDR1 and CDR2 are SNHLY and FYNNEI. Trimming removed 7 bases from V and 6 bases from J; junction bases left unmatched: 12. CDR3 size: 15 residues. CDR3 in DNA: TGTGCCAGCACCCCCGAACTAGCGGTTCACGATACGCAGTATTTT. Amino acids: CASTPELAVHDTQYF. Based on the CDR3 plus reference TRBV2 and TRBJ2-3, the full variable domain is EPEVTQTPSHQVTQMGQEVILRCVPISNHLYFYWYRQILGQKVEFLVSFYNNEISEKSEIFDDQFSVERPDGSNFTLKIRSTKLEDSAMYFCASTPELAVHDTQYFGPGTRLTVL.

This clone was found a few times. This chain's CDR3 is CASSHDRRSGNTIYF. CDR3 DNA: TGTGCCAGCAGCCACGACAGGAGATCTGGAAACACCATATATTTT. The chain combines TRBV9 with TRBJ1-3; D is possibly TRBD1 (6 bases). The CDR3 consists of 15 residues. With 4 bases removed from V and 1 base from J, the gap between germline ends came to 12 bases. CDR1 SGDLS and CDR2 YYNGEE come from the germline V gene.

This clone has more than one count but fewer than ten. The rearrangement links TRBV11-2 to TRBJ2-2; no clear D gene. CDR3 length: 16 residues. From germline, CDR1 is SGHAT and CDR2 FQNNGV. Deletions cut 6 bases from V and 2 bases from J, with 16 bases between. The CDR3 protein is CASRPGLTINTGELFF. The CDR3 region has the DNA TGTGCCAGCAGACCGGGCCTAACCATAAACACCGGGGAGCTGTTTTTT. Complete variable domain (other parts from reference TRBV11-2 and TRBJ2-2): EAGVAQSPRYKIIEKRQSVAFWCNPISGHATLYWYQQILGQGPKLLIQFQNNGVVDDSQLPKDRFSAERLKGVDSTLKIQPAKLEDSAVYLCASRPGLTINTGELFFGEGSRLTVL.

This clone was found once. V and J are TRBV30 and TRBJ2-2; D not certain. Between the trimmed V and J ends, which lost 2 bases and 4 bases, there was a span of 2 bases. Germline V gives CDR1 GTSNPN, CDR2 SVGIG (reference sequence). This CDR3 is built from 11 residues. CDR3 coding DNA: TGTGCCTGGAGTAGCACCGGGGAGCTGTTTTTT. Protein sequence: CAWSSTGELFF.

This chain connects TRBV7-8 to TRBJ1-1; D ambiguous. Trimming took 1 base from V and 6 from J, leaving 12 bases between them. Germline V gives CDR1 SGHVS, CDR2 FQNEAQ. The CDR3 spans 14 residues. CDR3 loop: CASSLEIPPPEAFF. The CDR3 region has the DNA TGTGCCAGCAGCTTAGAGATCCCTCCCCCTGAAGCTTTCTTT. Supplemented by reference TRBV7-8 and TRBJ1-1, the full variable domain reads GAGVSQSPRYKVAKRGQDVALRCDPISGHVSLFWYQQALGQGPEFLTYFQNEAQLDKSGLPSDRFFAERPEGSVSTLKIQRTQQEDSAVYLCASSLEIPPPEAFFGQGTRLTVV.

This chain uses TRBV11-2 with TRBJ1-5; maybe TRBD1 (5 bases). The CDR3 is 15 amino acids. Between the trimmed V and J ends, which lost 1 base and 0 bases, there was a span of 7 bases. Germline V lookup: CDR1 SGHAT, CDR2 FQNNGV. This chain's CDR3 is CASSLGGDSNQPQHF. The CDR3 DNA reads as TGTGCCAGCAGCTTAGGGGGGGATAGCAATCAGCCCCAGCATTTT.

The chain employs TRBV29-1 and TRBJ2-3; TRBD1 might be the D (6 bases). This CDR3 comprises 17 residues. Between the trimmed V and J ends, which lost 7 bases and 0 bases, there was a span of 23 bases. Germline V gene lookup returns CDR1 SQVTM and CDR2 ANQGSEA. Here the CDR3 reads CSADRDISNPSTDTQYF. CDR3 bases: TGCAGCGCAGATCGGGACATAAGCAATCCTAGCACAGATACGCAGTATTTT.